This T cell receptor beta chain was profiled in a study of blood T cell repertoires in COVID-19. Repertoires were generated with immunoSEQ multiplex PCR, while TCRdb's copy carries only in-frame clones and drops some. The sample consists of 120,000 or so clones, approximately 82% of them appearing once. The CDR3 is 17 residues long. CDR1 is SGHDT, CDR2 YYEEEE, per germline. V lost 3 bases, J lost 0 bases, and 13 bases lay in between. Specimen: peripheral blood. The receptor's source is a woman aged 80 or older with acute or convalescent COVID-19. The rearrangement uses TRBV5-6 and TRBJ2-6, with a tentative D call TRBD1 (5 bases). The CDR3 spells CASSSRQHLSGANVLTF. CDR3 DNA: TGTGCCAGCAGCTCCCGACAGCACCTCTCTGGGGCCAACGTCCTGACTTTC.